This T cell receptor beta chain was identified in a study of T cells in localized non-small cell lung cancer. Sequencing used immunoSEQ multiplex PCR; TCRdb keeps in-frame clones, though not all of them. The sample has some 85,000 clones; 60% to 85% are singletons. With 5 bases removed from V and 5 bases from J, the gap between germline ends came to 21 bases. The germline CDR1 and CDR2 sequences are MNHEY and SMNVEV (reference sequence). The CDR3 is 16 residues long. Concerning this clone itself: Its antigen is unidentified.

Findings and caveats of the study: T cell clonality was highest in uninvolved adjacent lung, above tumor. Because only a single region of the tumor was sequenced, heterogeneity remains possible. The study linked higher blood T cell density to longer overall survival. When the top 100 tumor clones were examined, a median approximately 59 of them also appeared in the adjacent lung, which was paired and uninvolved.

The sequencing here drew on PBMCs, taken before any cancer treatment. This chain connects TRBV27 to TRBJ1-2; tentatively, D is TRBD1 (6 bases). This clonotype originated in a man aged 40-75 years with stage II squamous cell lung carcinoma. The chain's CDR3 is CASSPPRGAIGYGYTF. The CDR3 nucleotides are TGTGCCAGCAGTCCTCCTCGGGGGGCCATCGGGTATGGCTACACCTTC.